Shown below are 23 T cell receptor beta chains from a single sample sequenced in a study of OX40 agonist ivuxolimab in advanced cancers. Clones were read by immunoSEQ multiplex PCR, and TCRdb kept only the in-frame ones, dropping some. In the table there are 35,000 to 50,000 clones, 82% of which are singletons. The input for sequencing was CD4+ or CD8+ T cells sorted from blood, taken in a trial of the OX40 agonist ivuxolimab. Source of these receptors: an adult with an advanced solid tumor such as melanoma, head and neck, liver or kidney cancer.

This chain uses TRBV28 with TRBJ2-3; D not certain. CDR1 is MDHEN and CDR2 is SYDVKM in the germline V gene. The CDR3 sequence is 12 residues long. V lost 7 bases and J 0 bases, leaving 5 bases between the germline ends. In DNA, the CDR3 is TGTGCCAGCACGGTTAGCACAGATACGCAGTATTTT. Translation: CASTVSTDTQYF.

This clone was recorded once. The chain uses TRBV30 and TRBJ1-6, with D perhaps TRBD1 (5 bases). CDR3 length: 16 amino acids. The V end lost 0 bases, the J end lost 3 bases, and 12 bases lay between the germline ends. In germline, CDR1 is GTSNPN, CDR2 SVGIG (reference sequence). The CDR3 here is CAWSVLGDYYNSPLHF. The CDR3 DNA reads as TGTGCCTGGAGTGTACTGGGGGATTACTATAATTCACCCCTCCACTTT. Full variable domain (rest looked up from reference TRBV30 and TRBJ1-6): SQTIHQWPATLVQPVGSPLSLECTVEGTSNPNLYWYRQAAGRGLQLLFYSVGIGQISSEVPQNLSASRPQDRQFILSSKKLLLSDSGFYLCAWSVLGDYYNSPLHFGNGTRLTVT.

The rearrangement joins TRBV7-2 to TRBJ2-3, with a weak D call TRBD1 (5 bases). Germline V gives CDR1 SGHTA, CDR2 FQGNSA. V dropped 2 bases and J dropped 0 bases, with 9 bases sitting between them. The CDR3 has 15 residues. CDR3 sequence: CASSLRQRSTDTQYF. DNA of the CDR3: TGTGCCAGCAGCTTACGACAGAGAAGCACAGATACGCAGTATTTT.

For the CDR3, the DNA is TGTGCCAGCAGCTTAGGAACATTAGCGGGAGTAGCCGAGCAGTACTTC. It specifies CASSLGTLAGVAEQYF. This sequence joins TRBV7-2 and TRBJ2-7; 9 bases map to TRBD2. The CDR3 sequence is 16 residues long. V dropped 1 base and J dropped 6; count of bases not matched to a gene: 10. In germline, CDR1 is SGHTA, CDR2 FQGNSA.

V is TRBV5-1 and J is TRBJ1-4; 11 bases align to TRBD1. From germline, CDR1 is SGHRS and CDR2 YFSETQ. J was trimmed by 2 bases and V by 6 bases; bases with no gene match: 6. The CDR3 sequence is 16 residues long. CDR3 residues: CASKRTGGVTNEKLFF. The CDR3 DNA reads as TGCGCCAGCAAACGGACAGGGGGCGTGACTAATGAAAAACTGTTTTTT. Full variable domain (rest looked up from reference TRBV5-1 and TRBJ1-4): KAGVTQTPRYLIKTRGQQVTLSCSPISGHRSVSWYQQTPGQGLQFLFEYFSETQRNKGNFPGRFSGRQFSNSRSEMNVSTLELGDSALYLCASKRTGGVTNEKLFFGSGTQLSVL.

The V gene is TRBV7-2, the J gene TRBJ1-1, with D uncertain. Germline V CDR1 and CDR2: SGHTA, FQGNSA. Between the trimmed V and J ends, which lost 11 bases and 0 bases, there was a span of 13 bases. This CDR3 contains 13 residues. DNA for the CDR3: TGTGCCGCAAAAAGGGAGCTGAACACTGAAGCTTTCTTT. Translated, it gives CAAKRELNTEAFF. The full variable domain, its missing parts supplied by reference TRBV7-2 and TRBJ1-1, is GAGVSQSPSNKVTEKGKDVELRCDPISGHTALYWYRQSLGQGLEFLIYFQGNSAPDKSGLPSDRFSAERTGGSVSTLTIQRTQQEDSAVYLCAAKRELNTEAFFGQGTRLTVV.

V and J are TRBV7-3 and TRBJ2-2; 11 bases map to TRBD2. The CDR3 contains 16 residues. The J segment lost 8 bases and the V segment lost 1 base, leaving 6 bases of the junction unmatched. Looked up from germline, CDR1 is SGHTA and CDR2 is FQGTGA. The CDR3 DNA is TGTGCCAGCAGCTTAATAGCGGGAGGGCCCTCGGGGGAGCTGTTTTTT. Its translation: CASSLIAGGPSGELFF.

The chain is built from TRBV5-6 and TRBJ2-7; a weak D match, TRBD1 (6 bases). Trimming pared 3 bases from V and 3 bases from J, leaving 10 bases between. This CDR3 contains 13 residues. Germline V gene lookup returns CDR1 SGHDT and CDR2 YYEEEE. CDR3 loop: CASSSGTFYEQYF. CDR3 bases: TGTGCCAGCAGCTCAGGGACATTCTACGAGCAGTACTTC.

The V and J genes are TRBV28 and TRBJ2-5; 7 bases are shared with TRBD2. The CDR3 length is 17 residues. V dropped 7 bases and J dropped 9; count of bases not matched to a gene: 23. The germline V gene encodes CDR1 MDHEN and CDR2 SYDVKM. Here the CDR3 DNA reads TGTGCCAGCACCCCCGCCCGTCTTAAAACTAGTGGGAGGGCCCAGTACTTC. It is translated as CASTPARLKTSGRAQYF.

The rearrangement links TRBV11-2 to TRBJ1-1, with D tentatively TRBD1 (6 bases). CDR3 length: 14 amino acids. Trimming cost V 5 bases and J 4 bases, with 14 bases left between them. Germline values: CDR1 SGHAT, CDR2 FQNNGV. The CDR3 bases are TGTGCCAGCAGCCAACAGGGCGGGAGCACTGAAGCTTTCTTT. It yields the protein CASSQQGGSTEAFF. Together with reference TRBV11-2 and TRBJ1-1, the CDR3 gives the full variable domain: EAGVAQSPRYKIIEKRQSVAFWCNPISGHATLYWYQQILGQGPKLLIQFQNNGVVDDSQLPKDRFSAERLKGVDSTLKIQPAKLEDSAVYLCASSQQGGSTEAFFGQGTRLTVV.

This chain connects TRBV7-9 to TRBJ2-5, with TRBD2 matching 7 bases. Germline lookup yields CDR1 SEHNR and CDR2 FQNEAQ (reference sequence). Trimming removed 5 bases from V and 4 bases from J; junction bases left unmatched: 7. This CDR3 contains 14 residues. CDR3 in amino acids: CASSPSGVVETQYF. The CDR3 bases are TGTGCCAGCAGCCCGAGCGGGGTGGTAGAGACCCAGTACTTC.

The CDR3 nucleotides are TGCACCAGCAGCCAAGGAGGGACCTTTAACTCCTATAATTCACCCCTCCACTTT. Encoded protein: CTSSQGGTFNSYNSPLHF. The chain combines TRBV1 with TRBJ1-6. TRBV1 is flagged as a pseudogene. The CDR3 has 18 amino acids.

This clone was recorded a few times. This chain links TRBV5-1 with TRBJ1-4; D gene uncertain. V was clipped by 2 bases and J by 0 bases, with 14 bases between them. CDR1 SGHRS and CDR2 YFSETQ come from the germline V gene. CDR3 size: 17 residues. CDR3 in DNA: TGCGCCAGCAGCTTAGATTTGGGAAGCCCAACTAATGAAAAACTGTTTTTT. Its translation: CASSLDLGSPTNEKLFF. Together with reference TRBV5-1 and TRBJ1-4, the CDR3 gives the full variable domain: KAGVTQTPRYLIKTRGQQVTLSCSPISGHRSVSWYQQTPGQGLQFLFEYFSETQRNKGNFPGRFSGRQFSNSRSEMNVSTLELGDSALYLCASSLDLGSPTNEKLFFGSGTQLSVL.

This rearrangement joins TRBV5-4 to TRBJ1-2; 7 nucleotides agree with TRBD1. This CDR3 is 14 amino acids long. CDR1 and CDR2 from the germline V gene are SGHNT and YYREEE (reference sequence). After removal of 2 bases from V and 5 bases from J, the junction contained 6 bases not matched to a gene. CDR3 coding DNA: TGTGCCAGCAGCTTCGGGACAGATTCATATGGCTACACCTTC. Protein: CASSFGTDSYGYTF.

This clone was recorded a few times. V is TRBV6-1 and J is TRBJ1-2; 12 bases are a match to TRBD1. The V and J ends lost 1 base and 4 bases, in that order; junction bases with no gene match: 13. This CDR3 has 19 amino acids. CDR1 MNHNS and CDR2 SASEGT come from the germline V gene. The CDR3 coding sequence is TGTGCCAGCAGTGAAGAGCAGCTGGGGGACAGGGGGCTGGGCTATGGCTACACCTTC. It yields the protein CASSEEQLGDRGLGYGYTF.

The rearrangement uses TRBV7-2 and TRBJ1-2; 8 bases line up with TRBD1. Germline CDR1 reads SGHTA; CDR2 reads FQGNSA. This CDR3 comprises 17 residues. With V trimmed by 4 bases and J by 1 base, 11 bases remained unmatched. CDR3 sequence reads: CASSSQVGQGVNYGYTF. Here the CDR3 DNA reads TGTGCCAGCAGCTCCCAAGTCGGACAGGGAGTTAACTATGGCTACACCTTC.

This sequence joins TRBV4-1 and TRBJ2-2, with TRBD2 matching over 10 bases. The CDR3 extends over 17 amino acids. The J segment lost 5 bases and the V segment lost 4 bases, leaving 10 bases of the junction unmatched. Germline CDR1 is MGHRA and CDR2 is YSYEKL. The CDR3 sequence: CASSPIPGLAETGELFF. Written as DNA, the CDR3 is TGCGCCAGCAGCCCAATCCCCGGACTAGCGGAAACCGGGGAGCTGTTTTTT.

This sequence joins TRBV28 and TRBJ1-4; no definite D call. This CDR3 spans 16 amino acids. Trimming removed 4 bases from V and 6 bases from J, with 18 bases in between. Germline V gene data show CDR1 as MDHEN and CDR2 as SYDVKM. Here the CDR3 reads CASSSRATRVDEKLFF. The CDR3 DNA reads as TGTGCCAGCAGTTCCCGGGCCACCAGAGTGGATGAAAAACTGTTTTTT.

CDR3 amino acids: CASRPTGSEQYF. In nucleotides, the CDR3 is TGTGCCAGCAGGCCGACCGGGTCCGAGCAGTACTTC. The chain has TRBV6-5 and TRBJ2-7; D ambiguous. Germline CDR1 MNHEY, CDR2 SVGAGI. V lost 6 bases to trimming and J lost 6 bases, with 12 bases between them. The CDR3 covers 12 residues.

This rearrangement joins TRBV11-3 to TRBJ2-3, with TRBD2 identical over 10 bases. From germline, CDR1 is SGHNT and CDR2 YENEEA. The CDR3 sequence is 15 residues long. With 3 bases clipped from V and 2 bases from J, the junction kept 2 bases outside the gene matches. CDR3 protein: CASSFSGGDTDTQYF. The CDR3 nucleotides read TGTGCCAGCAGCTTCAGCGGGGGGGACACAGATACGCAGTATTTT.

This clone was observed a few times. This sequence joins TRBV5-1 and TRBJ2-3; a possible D gene is TRBD1 (6 bases). The CDR3 length is 15 residues. Germline V lookup: CDR1 SGHRS, CDR2 YFSETQ. Trimming left V 7 bases short and J 1 base short, with 16 bases between. The CDR3 nucleotides are TGCGCCAGCGGATTATGGGGGCCCCGCACAGATACGCAGTATTTT. Its protein is CASGLWGPRTDTQYF.

This chain links TRBV11-2 with TRBJ2-1; D ambiguous. From germline, CDR1 is SGHAT and CDR2 FQNNGV. CDR3 length equals 12 residues. The V end lost 3 bases, the J end lost 8 bases, and 8 bases lay between the germline ends. CDR3 nucleotide sequence: TGTGCCAGCAGCTTCCCCAGCGATGAGCAGTTCTTC. This codes for CASSFPSDEQFF.

V and J are TRBV5-1 and TRBJ1-1; TRBD1 matches 7 bases. With 4 bases clipped from V and 4 bases from J, the junction kept 7 bases outside the gene matches. The CDR3 sequence is 14 residues long. Germline V gene data show CDR1 as SGHRS and CDR2 as YFSETQ. CDR3 coding DNA: TGCGCCAGCAGCGCAGGACAGGTGACCACTGAAGCTTTCTTT. It codes for CASSAGQVTTEAFF.